A selection of T cell receptor beta chains follows, all from one sample in a study of vaccination and CD4 T cells after COVID-19. No antigen has been assigned to these receptors. Using its own MiXCR run on the PCR reads, TCRdb lists one record per CDR3 protein. The sample records 8,000 to 10,000 distinct CDR3 sequences, more than 30% being singletons. Sequencing used cultured CD4+ T cells from blood. The receptors stem from a human donor with COVID-19. The CDR3 runs from the conserved cysteine through the conserved F or W. A D gene is named only where the DNA matches it firmly. Clone size is not always given. Where it is, it says once, few, many or a class for expanded clones.

d_call,cdr3_length,j_call,clone_size,v_call,cdr3_aa,cdr3_nt
TRBD2,17,TRBJ2-3,.,TRBV7-9,CASSLPGLAGRADTQYF,TGTGCCAGCAGCTTACCGGGACTAGCGGGGAGGGCAGATACGCAGTATTTT
.,15,TRBJ2-1,.,TRBV19,CASSIGRGSYNEQFF,TGTGCCAGTAGTATAGGCAGAGGCTCCTACAATGAGCAGTTCTTC
.,15,TRBJ2-6,.,TRBV12-3/TRBV12-4,CASSLRGSGANVLTF,TGTGCCAGCAGTTTAAGAGGCTCTGGGGCCAACGTCCTGACTTTC
.,14,TRBJ1-1,.,TRBV7-9,CASSRDGLNTEAFF,TGTGCCAGCAGCCGGGACGGATTGAACACTGAAGCTTTCTTT
TRBD1,16,TRBJ1-2,.,TRBV6-1,CASSPTGTGSNYGYTF,TGTGCCAGCAGTCCAACCGGGACAGGCTCTAACTATGGCTACACCTTC
.,16,TRBJ2-5,.,TRBV7-3,CASSLVGGGTQETQHF,.
.,14,TRBJ2-7,.,TRBV28,CPSRPRTAIYEQYF,TGTCCCAGCAGACCCAGGACAGCCATCTACGAGCAGTACTTC
.,15,TRBJ1-1,.,TRBV12-3/TRBV12-4,CASTWTTERYTEAFF,TGTGCCAGCACCTGGACCACTGAACGTTACACTGAAGCTTTCTTT
TRBD2,15,TRBJ2-1,.,TRBV6-1,CASPAGGLGNNEQFF,TGTGCCAGCCCAGCGGGGGGACTAGGGAACAATGAGCAGTTCTTC
TRBD1,16,TRBJ1-6,.,TRBV4-2,CASSQEGQGANSPLHF,TGTGCCAGCAGCCAAGAGGGACAGGGGGCCAATTCACCCCTCCACTTT
.,17,TRBJ2-5,.,TRBV5-8,CASSLGLVGGGYETQYF,TGTGCCAGCAGCTTGGGACTAGTGGGGGGCGGATACGAGACCCAGTACTTC
.,16,TRBJ1-5,few,TRBV5-8,CASSLGTDISNQPQHF,TGTGCCAGCAGCTTGGGGACAGACATTAGCAATCAGCCCCAGCATTTT
.,13,TRBJ1-2,.,TRBV9,CASSVVRGYGYTF,TGTGCCAGCAGCGTAGTAAGGGGCTATGGCTACACCTTC
.,15,TRBJ1-6,few,TRBV7-2,CASSLVAQHNSPLHF,TGTGCCAGCAGCTTAGTCGCTCAGCACAATTCACCCCTCCACTTT
TRBD1,16,TRBJ2-7,.,TRBV25-1,CASSGEPGRGGREQYF,TGTGCCAGCAGTGGGGAACCAGGGAGAGGGGGCCGCGAGCAGTACTTC
TRBD2,19,TRBJ2-3,few,TRBV24-1,CATSDFGAGDPRGTDTQYF,TGTGCCACCAGTGATTTTGGAGCGGGGGACCCACGAGGGACAGATACGCAGTATTTT
.,15,TRBJ2-4,.,TRBV12-3/TRBV12-4,CASSLGRVAKNIQYF,TGTGCCAGCAGTTTGGGCAGGGTGGCCAAAAACATTCAGTACTTC
TRBD2,18,TRBJ2-3,.,TRBV7-8,CASSLVRGSGGGADTQYF,TGTGCCAGCAGCTTAGTCCGGGGTAGCGGGGGCGGCGCAGATACGCAGTATTTT
TRBD2,17,TRBJ2-3,.,TRBV7-6,CASSLGSSGGAGDTQYF,TGTGCCAGCAGCTTAGGTTCTAGCGGGGGGGCCGGAGATACGCAGTATTTT
.,13,TRBJ2-5,.,TRBV24-1,CATSDSRVKTQYF,TGTGCCACCAGTGATTCCAGGGTAAAGACCCAGTACTTC
TRBD1,14,TRBJ1-1,.,TRBV20-1,CSARGTGRNTEAFF,TGCAGTGCTAGGGGGACAGGGCGGAACACTGAAGCTTTCTTT
.,14,TRBJ1-2,few,TRBV7-8,CASSLRGRDYGYTF,TGTGCCAGCAGCTTACGGGGGAGAGACTATGGCTACACCTTC
.,14,TRBJ1-6,.,TRBV20-1,CSAPPPMGRSPLHF,TGCAGTGCGCCGCCCCCTATGGGGCGTTCACCCCTCCACTTT
.,17,TRBJ2-7,medium-sized,TRBV28,CASSLYSVVRAAYEQYF,TGTGCCAGCAGTTTATACTCGGTGGTCAGGGCGGCCTACGAGCAGTACTTC
TRBD1,16,TRBJ2-7,.,TRBV19,CASTPRGQGIVHEQYF,TGTGCCAGTACCCCTCGCGGACAGGGGATAGTCCACGAGCAGTACTTC
TRBD1,17,TRBJ1-6,.,TRBV6-1,CASQGTGLGSYNSPLHF,TGTGCCAGCCAAGGGACAGGGCTGGGCTCCTATAATTCACCCCTCCACTTT
TRBD1,15,TRBJ2-1,.,TRBV20-1,CSARDLDRAYHEQFF,TGCAGTGCTAGAGATCTGGACAGGGCGTACCATGAGCAGTTCTTC
.,14,TRBJ2-5,few,TRBV12-3/TRBV12-4,CASSSSLARETQYF,TGTGCCAGCAGTTCATCACTAGCTAGGGAGACCCAGTACTTC